What follows is one T cell receptor beta chain and its context. What it recognizes is unknown. This sample was included in a study of T cell responses to AZD1222 COVID-19 vaccine. Profiling relied on immunoSEQ multiplex PCR, and the TCRdb table lists in-frame clones only, not all of them. The repertoire consists of 190,000 or so clones, with over 85% occurring once and the leading ten covering approximately 1%. Study outcomes and limitations: Baseline antibody screening turned up just six seropositive AZD1222 recipients. Repertoire sampling occurred only after the peak T cell response. Among vaccine-associated CD4 TCRs, coverage spanned spike, with dominance at 160-218 and 743-854. Nearly half of spike-specific TCRs reportedly go after variant regions that carry no mutations.

Germline-derived CDR1 and CDR2 are MDHEN and SYDVKM. V was clipped by 4 bases and J by 0 bases; unmatched bases: 2. The CDR3 covers 15 residues. The source was peripheral blood, collected 28 days after the second AZD1222 dose. The TCR originated in an adult who received the AZD1222 COVID-19 vaccine. This chain joins TRBV28 and TRBJ1-4; 7 nucleotides line up with TRBD1. The CDR3 region is CASSSGQATNEKLFF. The DNA of the CDR3 is TGTGCCAGCAGTTCTGGACAGGCAACTAATGAAAAACTGTTTTTT.